These 31 T cell receptor beta chains originate from one sample sequenced in a study of CD8+ T cells in alopecia areata. cDNA reverse transcribed from extracted RNA served as the sequencing template. Only in-frame clones appear in the TCRdb table, and some are missing; sequencing was by immunoSEQ multiplex PCR. The sample has roughly 100,000 clones; roughly 40% are singletons. As to treatment: oral pan-JAK inhibitor, 5-10 mg twice daily. Sequenced here: CD8+ T cells sorted from blood, sampled at week 24, from a patient treated with tofacitinib. The receptors here all came from a human donor with alopecia areata.

This clone was seen more than once but under ten times. The genes are TRBV7-8 and TRBJ1-4; no firm D call. Germline V gene sequence: CDR1 SGHVS, CDR2 FQNEAQ. Trimming removed 1 base at V and 11 bases at J, with 14 bases between. CDR3 length: 14 residues. In nucleotides, the CDR3 is TGTGCCAGCAGCTTAGGACGAGGCCCTGGGAAACTGTTTTTT. This sequence encodes CASSLGRGPGKLFF.

The J gene is TRBJ2-1, the V gene TRBV7-6; 10 bases agree with TRBD2. Unmatched junction bases numbered 14, after V lost 5 bases and J lost 7 bases. This CDR3 contains 17 residues. The germline CDR1 and CDR2 sequences are SGHVS and FNYEAQ. CDR3 bases: TGTGCCAGCAGCCTCCCACGAACTAGCGGGGCTGGGAATGAGCAGTTCTTC. This sequence encodes CASSLPRTSGAGNEQFF.

At least ten counts were recorded for this clone. The V call is TRBV6-5, the J call TRBJ2-7; D is undetermined. The V end lost 0 bases, the J end lost 5 bases, and 14 bases lay between the germline ends. Germline-derived CDR1 and CDR2 are MNHEY and SVGAGI. The CDR3 length is 15 residues. In DNA form, the CDR3 reads TGTGCCAGCAGTTACTCGGTCCCAGGCCGGGACGAGCAGTACTTC. This codes for CASSYSVPGRDEQYF.

CDR3 in amino acids: CASSGPSGDAEAFF. The CDR3 bases are TGTGCCAGTAGTGGGCCATCAGGGGACGCTGAAGCTTTCTTT. The rearrangement joins TRBV19 to TRBJ1-1; D might be TRBD1 (6 bases). The CDR3 spans 14 residues. Trimming left V 5 bases short and J 6 bases short, with 16 bases between. Germline V gives CDR1 LNHDA, CDR2 SQIVND (reference sequence).

The rearrangement joins TRBV10-3 to TRBJ2-5; D gene unclear. The V gene lost 2 bases and the J gene lost 5 bases, with 21 bases spanning the gap. Germline-derived CDR1 and CDR2 are ENHRY and SYGVKD. The CDR3 covers 17 residues. CDR3 nucleotide sequence: TGTGCCATCAGTGAGCCAGTTTCGGGTAGTGTGGTCGAGACCCAGTACTTC. Amino acids: CAISEPVSGSVVETQYF.

This clone appeared a single time. V and J are TRBV4-1 and TRBJ2-7; TRBD1 matches 7 bases. The CDR3 has 15 residues. The V and J ends lost 1 base and 2 bases, in that order; junction bases with no gene match: 5. Germline CDR1 MGHRA, CDR2 YSYEKL. The CDR3 DNA reads as TGCGCCAGCAGCCAAGTTGGGGACAGCACCTACGAGCAGTACTTC. This codes for CASSQVGDSTYEQYF.

The V gene is TRBV30, the J gene TRBJ2-7, with TRBD1 as a possible D gene (5 bases). CDR1 is GTSNPN, CDR2 SVGIG, per germline (reference sequence). The length of the CDR3 is 13 residues. V was cut by 3 bases and J by 0 bases, with 9 bases left in between. This CDR3 is CAWRGRGSYEQYF. The CDR3 nucleotides are TGTGCCTGGAGAGGAAGGGGCTCCTACGAGCAGTACTTC.

CDR3 in DNA: TGTGCCAGCAGTTTAGGAACAGGACCAGGGGCCAACGTCCTGACTTTC. It yields the protein CASSLGTGPGANVLTF. V is TRBV28 and J is TRBJ2-6; D might be TRBD1 (5 bases). The CDR3 extends over 16 amino acids. CDR1 MDHEN and CDR2 SYDVKM come from the germline V gene. Trimming pared 2 bases from V and 4 bases from J, leaving 12 bases between.

This clone was detected a few times. The rearrangement links TRBV4-1 to TRBJ1-5, with D tentatively TRBD1 (6 bases). Germline lookup yields CDR1 MGHRA and CDR2 YSYEKL. CDR3 length: 16 residues. V was shortened by 3 bases and J by 0 bases, with 12 bases between the two germline ends. CDR3 DNA sequence: TGCGCCAGCAGCCACGGTGAGGGGGGTAGCAATCAGCCCCAGCATTTT. Amino acid sequence: CASSHGEGGSNQPQHF.

The chain combines TRBV29-1 with TRBJ1-2; D perhaps matches TRBD1 (5 bases). V was clipped by 4 bases and J by 4 bases, with 13 bases between them. The CDR3 has 13 amino acids. Looked up from germline, CDR1 is SQVTM and CDR2 is ANQGSEA. Here the CDR3 DNA reads TGCAGCGTTGTTCCGGGGGTAGGCTATGGCTACACCTTC. The encoded protein is CSVVPGVGYGYTF.

The rearrangement links TRBV7-2 to TRBJ1-1; D is uncertain. The CDR3 has 14 amino acids. V shed 1 base and J shed 4 bases, with 10 bases lying between them. From germline, CDR1 is SGHTA and CDR2 FQGNSA. This CDR3 is CASSLGRDSTEAFF. The CDR3 DNA reads TGTGCCAGCAGCTTAGGGAGGGATTCCACTGAAGCTTTCTTT.

This clone appeared a single time. The chain employs TRBV7-9 and TRBJ2-2, with D possibly TRBD2 on 6 matching bases. Trimming took 4 bases from V and 6 from J, leaving 6 bases between them. Germline CDR1 is SEHNR and CDR2 is FQNEAQ (reference sequence). The CDR3 has 12 residues. The CDR3 region has the DNA TGTGCCAGCAGCTGGGGGGCCGGGGAGCTGTTTTTT. Translating gives CASSWGAGELFF.

As DNA, the CDR3 is TGTGCCATAGAAGGGTACTATGGCTACACCTTC. Encoded protein: CAIEGYYGYTF. The chain uses TRBV10-3 and TRBJ1-2; no firm D call. This CDR3 is 11 amino acids long. CDR1 is ENHRY and CDR2 is SYGVKD in the germline V gene. The V end was cut by 9 bases, the J end by 3 bases, with 8 bases between.

The genes are TRBV19 and TRBJ2-5; TRBD2 matches 8 bases. The length of the CDR3 is 15 residues. With 4 bases clipped from V and 5 bases from J, the junction kept 9 bases outside the gene matches. CDR1 is LNHDA and CDR2 is SQIVND in the germline V gene (reference sequence). This chain's CDR3 is CASSSRLAPVETQYF. CDR3 bases: TGTGCCAGTAGTAGCCGACTAGCGCCCGTGGAGACCCAGTACTTC.

The V gene is TRBV11-3, the J gene TRBJ2-2; D tentatively reads TRBD1 or TRBD2 (5 bases each). Looked up from germline, CDR1 is SGHNT and CDR2 is YENEEA. Trimming shortened V by 4 bases and J by 3 bases, and 12 bases separated the two germline ends. The CDR3 is 15 residues long. Written as DNA, the CDR3 is TGTGCCAGCAGCTCTGAGGGGCCTTACACCGGGGAGCTGTTTTTT. As protein: CASSSEGPYTGELFF.

The J gene is TRBJ2-1, the V gene TRBV29-1; D possibly uses TRBD1 or TRBD2 (5 bases each). V lost 3 bases, J lost 15 bases, and 12 bases lay in between. The CDR3 contains 10 residues. Germline CDR1 and CDR2: SQVTM and ANQGSEA. This CDR3 is CSVERGMRFF. DNA for the CDR3: TGCAGCGTTGAGAGGGGAATGCGGTTCTTC.

This chain uses TRBV4-3 with TRBJ2-2, with D uncertain. Germline CDR1 and CDR2: LGHNA and YSLEER. The CDR3 length is 14 residues. V lost 2 bases and J lost 3, with 7 bases in between. The CDR3 coding sequence is TGCGCCAGCAGCCAACTGACCGACACCGGGGAGCTGTTTTTT. It yields the protein CASSQLTDTGELFF.

The CDR3 DNA sequence: TGTGCCAGCAGCTCTAGCGGGGGCGGCGATACGCAGTATTTT. This encodes CASSSSGGGDTQYF. The V and J genes are TRBV7-3 and TRBJ2-3, with TRBD2 matching 10 bases. Germline loops: CDR1 SGHTA, CDR2 FQGTGA. The V gene end was trimmed by 4 bases and the J gene end by 6 bases; junction bases not matched to a gene: 4. This CDR3 has 14 residues.

The chain combines TRBV11-2 with TRBJ2-7; D not certain. The V end lost 1 base, the J end lost 3 bases, and 7 bases lay between the germline ends. Germline-derived CDR1 and CDR2 are SGHAT and FQNNGV. The CDR3 extends over 13 amino acids. The chain's CDR3 is CASSLVAIYEQYF. The CDR3 DNA reads as TGTGCCAGCAGCTTAGTTGCGATCTACGAGCAGTACTTC.

This clone came up a few times. The chain couples TRBV7-9 to TRBJ2-1; the D gene is possibly TRBD1 (7 bases). The CDR3 spans 16 residues. V was clipped by 5 bases and J by 0 bases, with 14 bases between them. Germline-derived CDR1 and CDR2 are SEHNR and FQNEAQ (reference sequence). The CDR3 DNA is TGTGCCAGCAGCCCTCCAGGGGGGAGCTCCTACAATGAGCAGTTCTTC. Its translation: CASSPPGGSSYNEQFF. Complete variable domain (other parts from reference TRBV7-9 and TRBJ2-1): DTGVSQNPRHKITKRGQNVTFRCDPISEHNRLYWYRQTLGQGPEFLTYFQNEAQLEKSRLLSDRFSAERPKGSFSTLEIQRTEQGDSAMYLCASSPPGGSSYNEQFFGPGTRLTVL.

This clone was observed a handful of times. The V and J genes are TRBV5-1 and TRBJ1-5, with 9 nucleotides matching TRBD1. Trimming at V came to 4 bases and at J to 4 bases, leaving 6 bases not matched to a gene. CDR3 length equals 15 residues. Germline V lookup: CDR1 SGHRS, CDR2 YFSETQ. Here the CDR3 DNA reads TGCGCCAGCAGCGAGGGACAGGGCGGTAATCAGCCCCAGCATTTT. Residues: CASSEGQGGNQPQHF.

This clone has only one observation. The sample has other DNA sequences that encode this CDR3 too. The V gene is TRBV9, the J gene TRBJ2-3; 7 bases fit TRBD1. J was trimmed by 3 bases and V by 2 bases; bases with no gene match: 6. CDR1 is SGDLS, CDR2 YYNGEE, per germline. The length of the CDR3 is 15 residues. CDR3 loop: CASSVETGSTDTQYF. The CDR3 DNA is TGTGCCAGCAGCGTTGAGACAGGGAGTACAGATACGCAGTATTTT.

V usage is TRBV27 and J usage is TRBJ2-1, with D tentatively TRBD1 or TRBD2 (5 bases each). The CDR3 runs 14 residues. Trimming removed 2 bases from V and 5 bases from J, with 10 bases in between. The V gene's germline CDR1 is MNHEY and CDR2 SMNVEV (reference sequence). The CDR3 spells CASSLRDADNEQFF. The CDR3 bases are TGTGCCAGCAGTTTAAGGGACGCGGACAATGAGCAGTTCTTC.

The chain couples TRBV9 to TRBJ2-7; D tentatively reads TRBD1 or TRBD2 (5 bases each). Trimming removed 4 bases at V and 2 bases at J, with 13 bases between. This CDR3 has 14 amino acids. CDR1 and CDR2 from the germline V gene are SGDLS and YYNGEE. The CDR3: CASSIRDDPYEQYF. CDR3 nucleotides: TGTGCCAGCAGCATTCGGGACGACCCCTACGAGCAGTACTTC.

This clone has a handful of counts. The chain links TRBV30 to TRBJ2-7; D might be TRBD1 or TRBD2, each matching 5 bases. Per the germline V gene, CDR1 is GTSNPN and CDR2 is SVGIG (reference sequence). This CDR3 is built from 15 residues. With 2 bases removed from V and 3 bases from J, the gap between germline ends came to 17 bases. CDR3 coding DNA: TGTGCCTGGAGTTCATGGGGGAGAGGGGTCTACGAGCAGTACTTC. This encodes CAWSSWGRGVYEQYF.

The V call is TRBV19, the J call TRBJ2-7; TRBD1 agrees at 7 bases. Germline V gene lookup returns CDR1 LNHDA and CDR2 SQIVND (reference sequence). V shed 5 bases and J 6 bases; nucleotides not matched to a gene: 7. CDR3 length: 13 residues. DNA for the CDR3: TGTGCCAGTAGTTCTACAGGGGCCGGCGAGCAGTACTTC. It yields the protein CASSSTGAGEQYF.

This rearrangement joins TRBV9 to TRBJ1-2; a weak D match, TRBD1 (5 bases). The V end was cut by 5 bases, the J end by 1 base, with 24 bases between. CDR3 length: 18 residues. CDR1 and CDR2 from the germline V gene are SGDLS and YYNGEE. In DNA form, the CDR3 reads TGTGCCAGCAGTTCTGAGGAGACAGAAATGGTGTATAACTATGGCTACACCTTC. Its protein is CASSSEETEMVYNYGYTF.

This chain uses TRBV29-1 with TRBJ1-1; 8 bases agree with TRBD1. The CDR3 sequence is 15 residues long. The trim removed 3 bases at V and 5 bases at J, leaving 11 bases unmatched. The germline gives CDR1 SQVTM, CDR2 ANQGSEA. CDR3 residues: CSVERTGRGWTEAFF. The CDR3 DNA sequence: TGCAGCGTTGAGAGGACAGGGAGAGGATGGACTGAAGCTTTCTTT.

The sample holds a few counts of this clone. The J gene is TRBJ2-7, the V gene TRBV29-1; the D gene is possibly TRBD1 (5 bases). Germline V gives CDR1 SQVTM, CDR2 ANQGSEA. V was shortened by 6 bases and J by 4 bases, with 7 bases between the two germline ends. The CDR3 has 10 residues. CDR3 sequence (DNA): TGCAGCGTGGACAAATACGAGCAGTACTTC. Its translation is CSVDKYEQYF.

The gene calls are TRBV30 and TRBJ2-1, with D perhaps assigned TRBD1 or TRBD2 (6 bases each). The length of the CDR3 is 13 residues. Looked up from germline, CDR1 is GTSNPN and CDR2 is SVGIG (reference sequence). Trimming pared 1 base from V and 5 bases from J, leaving 9 bases between. In DNA, the CDR3 is TGTGCCTGGAGTGCGGGGGCCCACAATGAGCAGTTCTTC. It translates to CAWSAGAHNEQFF.

The chain uses TRBV5-1 and TRBJ2-7; 9 bases map to TRBD2. This CDR3 has 15 amino acids. The trim removed 0 bases at V and 3 bases at J, leaving 4 bases unmatched. The V gene's germline CDR1 is SGHRS and CDR2 YFSETQ. CDR3 protein: CASSLGLAVIYEQYF. Written as DNA, the CDR3 is TGCGCCAGCAGCTTGGGACTAGCGGTGATCTACGAGCAGTACTTC.